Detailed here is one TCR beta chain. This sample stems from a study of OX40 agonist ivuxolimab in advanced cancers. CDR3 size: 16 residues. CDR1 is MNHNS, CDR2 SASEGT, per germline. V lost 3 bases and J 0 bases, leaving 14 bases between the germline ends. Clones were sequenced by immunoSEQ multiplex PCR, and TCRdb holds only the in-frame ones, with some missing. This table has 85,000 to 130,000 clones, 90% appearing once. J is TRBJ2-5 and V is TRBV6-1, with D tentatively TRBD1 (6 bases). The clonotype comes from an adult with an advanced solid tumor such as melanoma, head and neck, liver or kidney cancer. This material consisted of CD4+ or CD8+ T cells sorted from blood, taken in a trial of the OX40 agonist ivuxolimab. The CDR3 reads CASSDRSRGYQETQYF. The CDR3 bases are TGTGCCAGCAGTGATCGGAGCAGGGGTTACCAAGAGACCCAGTACTTC.